Given below is one T cell receptor (beta chain) in context. Its target antigen remains unknown. Within one base of it there is no much larger clone, and no base qualities were kept. TCRbeta CDR3 regions were amplified from genomic DNA using the immunoSEQ Assay, a bias-controlled multiplex PCR. The source study handled its data this way. Within the assay, amplification of reference gene primers was used to estimate how many nucleated cells each sample contained. Sequence reads were collapsed and filtered to measure the absolute abundance of every unique TCRbeta CDR3 rearrangement. For each sample, productive Simpson clonality was calculated by taking the square root of Simpson's diversity index across productive rearrangements. In TCRdb, the immuneACCESS table is reduced to in-frame sequences with V and J assigned. These tables do not hold every clone; where another copy was compared, an unresolved V gene accounts for under half, and the others remain unexplained. V and J calls and clone size are those listed in that table; D and trimming were worked out from the DNA. For this sample the table gives about 250,000 clones, of which approximately 83% were detected only once. The ten largest account for 27% of the sample.

This sample is part of a study of blood T cell repertoires in COVID-19 (dated by TCRdb to about 2020). In terms of the full investigation: Collaborator samples came from the United States, Italy and Spain and covered acute and convalescent phases of COVID-19. The repertoires were released in a freely available public database intended as a resource for research on the immune response to SARS-CoV-2. The prospective study material was composed of cDNA or gDNA derived from T cells, B-cell-depleted T cells, or PBMCs. Samples came from the ongoing ImmuneRACE study (first 160 participants) plus 1,254 subjects from 6 global collaborators. Where HLA class I and class II types were available, the types were taken from metadata supplied by the sample provider, not from assay-based typing. The dataset comprised deeply sampled blood TCRbeta repertoires from subjects exposed to, actively infected with, or recovered from COVID-19. A de-identified subject ID, COVID-19 status, age in years and sex were almost always included in the sample metadata. General study outcomes and caveats: How much clinical and demographic metadata was included differed by source and by participant, and the metadata was provided uncurated.

V is reduced by 5 bases and J by 0 bases, leaving a spacing of 20 bases between them. The germline V gene (reference sequence) yields SEHNR for CDR1 and FQNEAQ for CDR2. From the cysteine up to the phenylalanine, the CDR3 has a length of 19 residues. Only the CDR3 DNA is retained, 57 bases long and in frame from the first base. Collaborating institutions collected whole blood in K2EDTA tubes following their own protocols. Collaborator samples were shipped for TCRbeta analysis as frozen whole blood, isolated PBMCs, or DNA extracted from either sample type. Sequenced input: peripheral blood. The chain employs TRBV7-9 and TRBJ2-6, with TRBD1 as a weak D call on 6 bases. The source is a man aged 40-50 years with acute or convalescent COVID-19. This receptor carries the CDR3 CASSHPAHRVTSGANVLTF. The nucleotide sequence reads as follows: TGTGCCAGCAGCCATCCCGCGCACAGGGTGACCTCTGGGGCCAACGTCCTGACTTTC.